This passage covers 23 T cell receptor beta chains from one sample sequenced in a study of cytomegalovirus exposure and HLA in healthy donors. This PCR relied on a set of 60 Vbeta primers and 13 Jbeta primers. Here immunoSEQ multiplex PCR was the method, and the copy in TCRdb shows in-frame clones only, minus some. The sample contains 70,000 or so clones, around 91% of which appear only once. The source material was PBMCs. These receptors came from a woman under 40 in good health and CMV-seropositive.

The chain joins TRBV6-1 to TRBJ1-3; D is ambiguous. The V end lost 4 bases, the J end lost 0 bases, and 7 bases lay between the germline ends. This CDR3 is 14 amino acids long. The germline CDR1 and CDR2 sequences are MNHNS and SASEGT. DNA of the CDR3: TGTGCCAGCAGTGTTTTAAACTCTGGAAACACCATATATTTT. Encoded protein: CASSVLNSGNTIYF.

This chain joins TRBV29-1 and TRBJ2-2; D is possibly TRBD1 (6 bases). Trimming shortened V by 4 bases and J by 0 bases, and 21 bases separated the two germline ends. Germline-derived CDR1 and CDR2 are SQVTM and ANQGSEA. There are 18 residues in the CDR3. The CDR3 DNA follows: TGCAGCGTTGCCCCTTATATTCCGGGACACTCGAACACCGGGGAGCTGTTTTTT. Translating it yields CSVAPYIPGHSNTGELFF.

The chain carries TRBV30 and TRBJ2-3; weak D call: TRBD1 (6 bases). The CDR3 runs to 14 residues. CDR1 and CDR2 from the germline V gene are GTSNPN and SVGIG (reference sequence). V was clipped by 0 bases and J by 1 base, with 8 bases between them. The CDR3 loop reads CAWSVAGGTDTQYF. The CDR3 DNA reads TGTGCCTGGAGTGTAGCAGGGGGCACAGATACGCAGTATTTT.

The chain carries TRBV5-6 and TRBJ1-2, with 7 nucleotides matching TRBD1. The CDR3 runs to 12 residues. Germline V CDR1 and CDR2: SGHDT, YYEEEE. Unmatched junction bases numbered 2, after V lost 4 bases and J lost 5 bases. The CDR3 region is CASSPTGYGYTF. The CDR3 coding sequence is TGTGCCAGCAGCCCGACAGGGTATGGCTACACCTTC.

The CDR3 DNA reads as TGTGCCAGCAGCTCAACGTCCACCTACGAGCAGTACTTC. Translating it yields CASSSTSTYEQYF. This chain connects TRBV7-4 to TRBJ2-5; no definite D call. Near its end, the DNA agrees better with TRBJ2-7, so the J call may be wrong. This CDR3 has 13 amino acids. CDR1 and CDR2 (germline): SGHVT, SQSDAQ.

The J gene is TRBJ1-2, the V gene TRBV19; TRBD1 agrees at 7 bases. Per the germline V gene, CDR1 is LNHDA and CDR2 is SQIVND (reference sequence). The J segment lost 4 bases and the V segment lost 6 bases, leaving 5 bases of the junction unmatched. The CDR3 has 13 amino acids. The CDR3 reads CASSLQGSYGYTF. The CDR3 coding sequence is TGTGCCAGTAGCTTACAGGGGAGCTATGGCTACACCTTC.

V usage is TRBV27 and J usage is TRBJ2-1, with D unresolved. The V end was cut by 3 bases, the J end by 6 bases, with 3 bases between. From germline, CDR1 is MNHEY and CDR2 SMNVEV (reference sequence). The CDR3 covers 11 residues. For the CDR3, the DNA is TGTGCCAGCAGTTTCCTCAATGAGCAGTTCTTC. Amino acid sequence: CASSFLNEQFF.

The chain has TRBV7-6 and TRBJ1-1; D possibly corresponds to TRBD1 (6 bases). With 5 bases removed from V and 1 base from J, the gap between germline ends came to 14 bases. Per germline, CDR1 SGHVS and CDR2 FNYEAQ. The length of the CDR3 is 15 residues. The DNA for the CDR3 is TGTGCCAGCAGCCAAAACCCGGACAGGAACACTGAAGCTTTCTTT. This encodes CASSQNPDRNTEAFF.

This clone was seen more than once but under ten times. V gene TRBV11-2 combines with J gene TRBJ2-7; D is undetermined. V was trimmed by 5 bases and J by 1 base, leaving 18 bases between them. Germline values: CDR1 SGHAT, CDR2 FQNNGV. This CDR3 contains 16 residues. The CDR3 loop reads CASSQPSSSVSYEQYF. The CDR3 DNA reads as TGTGCCAGCAGCCAGCCTTCCTCGAGCGTATCCTACGAGCAGTACTTC. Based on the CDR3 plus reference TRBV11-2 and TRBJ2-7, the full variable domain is EAGVAQSPRYKIIEKRQSVAFWCNPISGHATLYWYQQILGQGPKLLIQFQNNGVVDDSQLPKDRFSAERLKGVDSTLKIQPAKLEDSAVYLCASSQPSSSVSYEQYFGPGTRLTVT.

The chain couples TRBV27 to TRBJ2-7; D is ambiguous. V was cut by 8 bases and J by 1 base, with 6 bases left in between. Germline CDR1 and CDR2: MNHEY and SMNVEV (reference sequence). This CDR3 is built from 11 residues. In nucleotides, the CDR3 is TGTGCCAGCGGCACATCCTACGAGCAGTACTTC. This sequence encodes CASGTSYEQYF.

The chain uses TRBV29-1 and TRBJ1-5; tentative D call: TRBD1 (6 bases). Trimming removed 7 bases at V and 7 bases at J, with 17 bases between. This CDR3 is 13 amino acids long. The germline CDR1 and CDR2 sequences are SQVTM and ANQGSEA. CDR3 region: CSASRGGTQPQHF. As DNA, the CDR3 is TGCAGCGCCTCCCGAGGGGGTACCCAGCCCCAGCATTTT.

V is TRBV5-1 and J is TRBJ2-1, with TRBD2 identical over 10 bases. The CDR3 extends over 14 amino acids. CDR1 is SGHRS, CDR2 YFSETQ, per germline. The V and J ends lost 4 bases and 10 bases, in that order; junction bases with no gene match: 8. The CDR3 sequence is CASSGGLARGEQFF. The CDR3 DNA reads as TGCGCCAGCAGCGGGGGACTAGCGCGCGGAGAGCAGTTCTTC.

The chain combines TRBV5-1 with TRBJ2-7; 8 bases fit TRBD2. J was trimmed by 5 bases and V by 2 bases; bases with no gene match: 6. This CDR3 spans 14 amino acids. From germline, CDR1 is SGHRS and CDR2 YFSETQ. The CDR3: CASSFSTGGDEQYF. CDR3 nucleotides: TGCGCCAGCAGCTTCTCAACCGGGGGGGACGAGCAGTACTTC.

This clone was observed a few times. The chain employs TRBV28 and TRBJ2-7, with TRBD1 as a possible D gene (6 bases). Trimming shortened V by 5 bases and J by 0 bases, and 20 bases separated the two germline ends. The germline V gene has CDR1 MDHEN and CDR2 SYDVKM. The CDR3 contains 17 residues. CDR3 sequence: CASSGPLLRGPSYEQYF. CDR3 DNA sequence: TGTGCCAGCAGTGGTCCCTTACTCAGGGGCCCCTCCTACGAGCAGTACTTC. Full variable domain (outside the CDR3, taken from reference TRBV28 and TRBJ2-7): DVKVTQSSRYLVKRTGEKVFLECVQDMDHENMFWYRQDPGLGLRLIYFSYDVKMKEKGDIPEGYSVSREKKERFSLILESASTNQTSMYLCASSGPLLRGPSYEQYFGPGTRLTVT.

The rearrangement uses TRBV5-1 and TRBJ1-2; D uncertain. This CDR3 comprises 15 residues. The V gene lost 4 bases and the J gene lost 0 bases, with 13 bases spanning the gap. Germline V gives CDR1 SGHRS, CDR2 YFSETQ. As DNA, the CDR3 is TGCGCCAGCAGCAGCTCAGGTACCACTAACTATGGCTACACCTTC. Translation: CASSSSGTTNYGYTF.

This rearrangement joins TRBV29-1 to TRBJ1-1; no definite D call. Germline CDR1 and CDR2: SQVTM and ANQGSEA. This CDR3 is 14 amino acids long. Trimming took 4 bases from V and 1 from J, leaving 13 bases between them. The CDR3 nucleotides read TGCAGCGTTGTTGTCCGGTTTCAGAACACTGAAGCTTTCTTT. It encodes CSVVVRFQNTEAFF.

The CDR3 region has the DNA TGTGCCAGCACCCCAGGGCCCAACTATGGCTACACCTTC. It encodes CASTPGPNYGYTF. This rearrangement joins TRBV28 to TRBJ1-2; a weak D match, TRBD1 (5 bases). The CDR3 runs to 13 residues. Trimming took off 7 bases at V and 2 bases at J, with 11 bases between the two ends. CDR1 and CDR2 (germline): MDHEN, SYDVKM.

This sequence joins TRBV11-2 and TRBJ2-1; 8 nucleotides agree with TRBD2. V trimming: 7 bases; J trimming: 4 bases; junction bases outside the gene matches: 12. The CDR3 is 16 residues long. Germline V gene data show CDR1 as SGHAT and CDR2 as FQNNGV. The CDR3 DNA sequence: TGTGCCAGCAAGCGGGAGAGAGACATAAGGTACAATGAGCAGTTCTTC. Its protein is CASKRERDIRYNEQFF. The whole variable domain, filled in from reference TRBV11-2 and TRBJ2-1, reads EAGVAQSPRYKIIEKRQSVAFWCNPISGHATLYWYQQILGQGPKLLIQFQNNGVVDDSQLPKDRFSAERLKGVDSTLKIQPAKLEDSAVYLCASKRERDIRYNEQFFGPGTRLTVL.

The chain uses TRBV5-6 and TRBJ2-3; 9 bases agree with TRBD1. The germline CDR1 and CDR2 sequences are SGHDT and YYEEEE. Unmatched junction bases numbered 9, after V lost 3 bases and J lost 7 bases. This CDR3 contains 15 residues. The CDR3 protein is CASSSINDRGNTQYF. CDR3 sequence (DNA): TGTGCCAGCAGCTCGATAAACGACAGGGGGAATACGCAGTATTTT.

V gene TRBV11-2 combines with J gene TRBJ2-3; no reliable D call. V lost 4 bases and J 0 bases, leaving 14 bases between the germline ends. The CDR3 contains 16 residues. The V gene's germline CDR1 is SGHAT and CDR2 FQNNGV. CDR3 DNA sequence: TGTGCCAGCAGCTCCCTCCTCCGCACTAGCACAGATACGCAGTATTTT. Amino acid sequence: CASSSLLRTSTDTQYF.

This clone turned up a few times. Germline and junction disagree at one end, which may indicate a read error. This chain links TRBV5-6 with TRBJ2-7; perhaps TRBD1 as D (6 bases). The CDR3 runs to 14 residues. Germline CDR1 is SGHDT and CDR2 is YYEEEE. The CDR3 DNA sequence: TGTGCCAGCACCTTGGGGGACAACTACTACGAGCAGTACTTC. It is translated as CASTLGDNYYEQYF.

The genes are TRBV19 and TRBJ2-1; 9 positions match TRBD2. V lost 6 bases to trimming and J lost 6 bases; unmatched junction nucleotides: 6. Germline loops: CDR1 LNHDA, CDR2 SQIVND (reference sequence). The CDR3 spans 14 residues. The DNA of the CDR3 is TGTGCCAGTAGGAAACTGACTAGCGGCAATGAGCAGTTCTTC. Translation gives CASRKLTSGNEQFF. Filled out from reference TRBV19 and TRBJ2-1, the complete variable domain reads DGGITQSPKYLFRKEGQNVTLSCEQNLNHDAMYWYRQDPGQGLRLIYYSQIVNDFQKGDIAEGYSVSREKKESFPLTVTSAQKNPTAFYLCASRKLTSGNEQFFGPGTRLTVL.

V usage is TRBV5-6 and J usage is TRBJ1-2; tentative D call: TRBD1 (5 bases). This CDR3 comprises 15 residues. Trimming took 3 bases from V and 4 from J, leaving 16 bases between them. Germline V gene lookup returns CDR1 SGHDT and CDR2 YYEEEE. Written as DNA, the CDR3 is TGTGCCAGCAGCTCTGGGAAGGGGTTCTTCTATGGCTACACCTTC. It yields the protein CASSSGKGFFYGYTF.